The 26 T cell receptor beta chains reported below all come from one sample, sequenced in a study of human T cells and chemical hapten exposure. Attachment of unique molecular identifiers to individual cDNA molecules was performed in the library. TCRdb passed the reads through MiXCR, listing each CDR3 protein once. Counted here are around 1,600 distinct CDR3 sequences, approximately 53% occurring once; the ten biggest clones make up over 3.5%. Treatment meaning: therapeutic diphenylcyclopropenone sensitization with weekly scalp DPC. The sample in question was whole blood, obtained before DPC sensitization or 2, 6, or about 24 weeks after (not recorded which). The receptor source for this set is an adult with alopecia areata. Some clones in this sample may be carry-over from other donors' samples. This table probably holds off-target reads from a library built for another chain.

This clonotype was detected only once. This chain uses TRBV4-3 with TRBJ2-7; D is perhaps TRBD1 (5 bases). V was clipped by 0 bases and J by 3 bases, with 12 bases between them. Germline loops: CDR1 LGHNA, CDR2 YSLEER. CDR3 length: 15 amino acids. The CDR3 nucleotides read TGCGCCAGCAGCCAAGATCCGCAGGGCCACTACGAGCAGTACTTC. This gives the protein CASSQDPQGHYEQYF.

CDR3 sequence (DNA): TGTGCCTGGAGTGTGGGCCCGGGACAGCTTAATGAAAAACTGTTTTTT. Protein product: CAWSVGPGQLNEKLFF. The rearrangement links TRBV30 to TRBJ1-4; 7 bases line up with TRBD1. Germline CDR1 GTSNPN, CDR2 SVGIG (reference sequence). The CDR3 spans 16 residues. V dropped 0 bases and J dropped 4; count of bases not matched to a gene: 8.

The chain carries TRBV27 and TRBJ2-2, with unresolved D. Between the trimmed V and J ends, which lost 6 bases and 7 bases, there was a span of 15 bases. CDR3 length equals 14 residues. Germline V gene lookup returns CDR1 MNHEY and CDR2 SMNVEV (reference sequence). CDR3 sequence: CASSLLLFGGELFF. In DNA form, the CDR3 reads TGTGCCAGCAGCCTTCTCTTATTCGGCGGGGAGCTGTTTTTT.

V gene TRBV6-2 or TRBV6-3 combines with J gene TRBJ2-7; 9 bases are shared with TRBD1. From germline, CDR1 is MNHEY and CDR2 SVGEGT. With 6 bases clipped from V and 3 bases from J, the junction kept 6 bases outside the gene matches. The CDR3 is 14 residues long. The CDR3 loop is CASSLGQGLYEQYF. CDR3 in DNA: TGTGCCAGCAGCCTGGGACAGGGACTCTACGAGCAGTACTTC.

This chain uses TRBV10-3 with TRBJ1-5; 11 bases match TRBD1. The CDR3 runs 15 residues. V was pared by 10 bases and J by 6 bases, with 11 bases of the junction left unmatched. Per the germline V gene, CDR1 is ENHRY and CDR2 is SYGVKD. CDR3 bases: TGTGCCACCGCCCCGGGACAGGGGGACGGTCAGCCCCAGCATTTT. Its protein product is CATAPGQGDGQPQHF.

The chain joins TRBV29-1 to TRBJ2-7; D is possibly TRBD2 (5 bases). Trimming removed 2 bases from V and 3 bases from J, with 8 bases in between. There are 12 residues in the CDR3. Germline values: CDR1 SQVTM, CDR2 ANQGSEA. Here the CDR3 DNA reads TGCAGCGTTGAACTGGGAGTCTACGAGCAGTACTTC. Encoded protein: CSVELGVYEQYF.

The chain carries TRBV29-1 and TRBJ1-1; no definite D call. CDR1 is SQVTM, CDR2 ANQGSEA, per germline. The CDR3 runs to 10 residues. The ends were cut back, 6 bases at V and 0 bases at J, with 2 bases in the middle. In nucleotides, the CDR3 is TGCAGCGTCGTGAACACTGAAGCTTTCTTT. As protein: CSVVNTEAFF.

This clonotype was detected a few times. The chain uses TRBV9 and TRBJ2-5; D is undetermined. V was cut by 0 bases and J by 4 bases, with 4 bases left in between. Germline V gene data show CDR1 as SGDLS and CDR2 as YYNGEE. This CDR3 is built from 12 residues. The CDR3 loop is CASSVEAETQYF. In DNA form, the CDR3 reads TGTGCCAGCAGCGTAGAAGCAGAGACCCAGTACTTC. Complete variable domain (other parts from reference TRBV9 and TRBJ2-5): DSGVTQTPKHLITATGQRVTLRCSPRSGDLSVYWYQQSLDQGLQFLIQYYNGEERAKGNILERFSAQQFPDLHSELNLSSLELGDSALYFCASSVEAETQYFGPGTRLLVL.

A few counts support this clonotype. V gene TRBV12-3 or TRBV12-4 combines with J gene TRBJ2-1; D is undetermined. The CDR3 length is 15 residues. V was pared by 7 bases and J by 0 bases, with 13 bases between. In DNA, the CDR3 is TGTGCCAGCACCCTCCTAAGAGGCTCCTACAATGAGCAGTTCTTC. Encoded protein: CASTLLRGSYNEQFF.

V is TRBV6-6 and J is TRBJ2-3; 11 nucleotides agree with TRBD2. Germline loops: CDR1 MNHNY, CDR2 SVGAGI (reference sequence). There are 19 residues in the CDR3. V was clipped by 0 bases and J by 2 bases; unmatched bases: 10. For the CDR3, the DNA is TGTGCCAGCAGTTACTCGACGGACCCGGGACTAGCGGACACAGATACGCAGTATTTT. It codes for CASSYSTDPGLADTDTQYF.

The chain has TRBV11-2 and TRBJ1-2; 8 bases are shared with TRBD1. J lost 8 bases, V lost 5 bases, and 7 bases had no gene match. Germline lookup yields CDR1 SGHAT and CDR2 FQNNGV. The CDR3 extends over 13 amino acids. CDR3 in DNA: TGTGCCAGCAGCGCGACAGGGGTATCAGGCTACACCTTC. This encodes CASSATGVSGYTF.

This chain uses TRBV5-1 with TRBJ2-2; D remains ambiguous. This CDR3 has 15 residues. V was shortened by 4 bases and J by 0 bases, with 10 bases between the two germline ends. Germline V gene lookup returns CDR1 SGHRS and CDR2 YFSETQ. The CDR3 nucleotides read TGCGCCAGCAGCCCCCAAACACCGAACACCGGGGAGCTGTTTTTT. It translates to CASSPQTPNTGELFF.

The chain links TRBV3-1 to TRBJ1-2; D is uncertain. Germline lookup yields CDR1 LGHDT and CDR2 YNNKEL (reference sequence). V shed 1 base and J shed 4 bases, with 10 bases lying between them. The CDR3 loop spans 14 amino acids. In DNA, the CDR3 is TGTGCCAGCAGCCAAGTAGGAGCTTTCTATGGCTACACCTTC. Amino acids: CASSQVGAFYGYTF.

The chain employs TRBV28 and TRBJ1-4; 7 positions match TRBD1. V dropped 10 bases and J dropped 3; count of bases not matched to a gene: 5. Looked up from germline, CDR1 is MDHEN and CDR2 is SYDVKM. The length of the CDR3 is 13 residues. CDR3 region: CATRDRSNEKLFF. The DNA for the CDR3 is TGTGCCACCCGGGACAGATCTAATGAAAAACTGTTTTTT.

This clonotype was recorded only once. The CDR3 DNA is TGTGCCAGCAGCCTCGGACAGGGGGACAAACTGTTTTTT. Translation: CASSLGQGDKLFF. The genes are TRBV7-9 and TRBJ1-4; 10 positions match TRBD1. J was trimmed by 11 bases and V by 5 bases; bases with no gene match: 5. Germline V gene lookup returns CDR1 SEHNR and CDR2 FQNEAQ (reference sequence). The CDR3 extends over 13 amino acids.

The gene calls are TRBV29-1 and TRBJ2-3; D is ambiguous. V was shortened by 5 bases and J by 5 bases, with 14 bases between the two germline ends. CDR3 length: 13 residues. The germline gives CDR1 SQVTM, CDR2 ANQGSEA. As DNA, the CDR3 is TGCAGCGTTTTCCGCGTAGGGCGAGATACGCAGTATTTT. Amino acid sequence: CSVFRVGRDTQYF.

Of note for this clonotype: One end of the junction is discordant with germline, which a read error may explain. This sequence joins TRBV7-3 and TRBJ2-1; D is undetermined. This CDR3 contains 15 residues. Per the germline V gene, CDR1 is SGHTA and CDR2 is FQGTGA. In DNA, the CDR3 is TGTGCCAGCACCTTAAGTGGGTGGCAGCACAATGAGCAGTTCTTC. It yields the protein CASTLSGWQHNEQFF. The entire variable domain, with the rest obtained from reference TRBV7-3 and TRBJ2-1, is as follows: GAGVSQTPSNKVTEKGKYVELRCDPISGHTALYWYRQSLGQGPEFLIYFQGTGAADDSGLPNDRFFAVRPEGSVSTLKIQRTERGDSAVYLCASTLSGWQHNEQFFGPGTRLTVL.

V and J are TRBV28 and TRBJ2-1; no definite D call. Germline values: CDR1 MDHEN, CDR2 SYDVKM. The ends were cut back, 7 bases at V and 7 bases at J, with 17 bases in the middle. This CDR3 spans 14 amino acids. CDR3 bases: TGTGCCAGCATCCAGTCGGGCAGTTCGAATGAGCAGTTCTTC. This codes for CASIQSGSSNEQFF.

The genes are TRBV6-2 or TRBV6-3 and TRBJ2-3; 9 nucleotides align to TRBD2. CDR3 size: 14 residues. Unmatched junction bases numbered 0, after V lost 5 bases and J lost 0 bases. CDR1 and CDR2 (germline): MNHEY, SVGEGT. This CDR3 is CASSLAGSTDTQYF. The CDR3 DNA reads TGTGCCAGCAGTCTAGCGGGGAGCACAGATACGCAGTATTTT.

CDR3 coding DNA: TGTGCCAGCCGCCGGGGAACCGGGGAGCTGTTTTTT. Its protein product is CASRRGTGELFF. The chain joins TRBV9 to TRBJ2-2, with D perhaps matching TRBD2 (5 bases). The CDR3 spans 12 residues. Germline assignment: CDR1 SGDLS and CDR2 YYNGEE. V lost 7 bases and J 5 bases, leaving 9 bases between the germline ends.

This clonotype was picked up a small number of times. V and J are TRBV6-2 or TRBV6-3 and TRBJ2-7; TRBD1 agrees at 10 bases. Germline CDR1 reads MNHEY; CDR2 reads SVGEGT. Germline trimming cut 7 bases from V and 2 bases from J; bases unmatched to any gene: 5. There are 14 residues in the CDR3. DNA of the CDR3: TGTGCCAGCAAGAGACAGGGGGCCCCCTACGAGCAGTACTTC. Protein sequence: CASKRQGAPYEQYF.

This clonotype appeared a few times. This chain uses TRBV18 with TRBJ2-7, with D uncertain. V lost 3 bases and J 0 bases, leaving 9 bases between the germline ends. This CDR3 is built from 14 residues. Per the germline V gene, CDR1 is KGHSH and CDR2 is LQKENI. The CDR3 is CASSPGQISYEQYF. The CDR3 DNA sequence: TGTGCCAGCTCACCTGGGCAGATCTCCTACGAGCAGTACTTC.

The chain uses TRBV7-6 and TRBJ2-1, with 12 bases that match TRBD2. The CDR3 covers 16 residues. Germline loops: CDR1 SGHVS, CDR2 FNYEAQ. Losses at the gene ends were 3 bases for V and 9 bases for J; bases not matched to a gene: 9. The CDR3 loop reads CASSFSSGGASREQFF. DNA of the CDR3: TGTGCCAGCAGCTTTTCTAGCGGGGGGGCCTCGCGTGAGCAGTTCTTC.

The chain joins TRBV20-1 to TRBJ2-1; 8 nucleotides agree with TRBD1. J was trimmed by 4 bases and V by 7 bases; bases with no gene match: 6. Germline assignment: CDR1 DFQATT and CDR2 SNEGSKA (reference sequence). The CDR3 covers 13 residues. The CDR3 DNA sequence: TGCAGTGTTATCCGGGACAGGTACAATGAGCAGTTCTTC. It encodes CSVIRDRYNEQFF.

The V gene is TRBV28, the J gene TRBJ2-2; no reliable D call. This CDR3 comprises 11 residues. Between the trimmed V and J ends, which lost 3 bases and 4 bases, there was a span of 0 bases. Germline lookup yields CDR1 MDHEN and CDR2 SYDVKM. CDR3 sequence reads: CASSFTGELFF. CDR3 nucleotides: TGTGCCAGCAGTTTCACCGGGGAGCTGTTTTTT.

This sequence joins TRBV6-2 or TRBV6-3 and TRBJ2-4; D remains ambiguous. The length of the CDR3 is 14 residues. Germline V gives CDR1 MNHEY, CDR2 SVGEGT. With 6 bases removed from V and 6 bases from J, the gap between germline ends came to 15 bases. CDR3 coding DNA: TGTGCCAGCAGCCGAACACACGAACCAAACATTCAGTACTTC. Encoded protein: CASSRTHEPNIQYF.